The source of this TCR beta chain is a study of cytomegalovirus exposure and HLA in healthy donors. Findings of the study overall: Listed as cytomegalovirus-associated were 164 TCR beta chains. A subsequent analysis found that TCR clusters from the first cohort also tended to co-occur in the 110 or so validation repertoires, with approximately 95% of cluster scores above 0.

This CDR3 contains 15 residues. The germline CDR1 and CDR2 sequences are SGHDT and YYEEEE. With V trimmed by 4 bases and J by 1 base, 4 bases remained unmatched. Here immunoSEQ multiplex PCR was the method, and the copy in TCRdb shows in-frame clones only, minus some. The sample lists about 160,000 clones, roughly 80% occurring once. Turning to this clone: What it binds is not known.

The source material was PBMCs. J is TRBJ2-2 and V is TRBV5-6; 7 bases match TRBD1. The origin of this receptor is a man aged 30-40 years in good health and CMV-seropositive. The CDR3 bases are TGTGCCAGCAGCCTCCGGACAGGGAACACCGGGGAGCTGTTTTTT. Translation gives CASSLRTGNTGELFF. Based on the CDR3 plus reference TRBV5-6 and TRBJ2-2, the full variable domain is DAGVTQSPTHLIKTRGQQVTLRCSPKSGHDTVSWYQQALGQGPQFIFQYYEEEERQRGNFPDRFSGHQFPNYSSELNVNALLLGDSALYLCASSLRTGNTGELFFGEGSRLTVL.